The source of this T cell receptor (beta chain) is a study of T-cell memory formation after mild COVID-19. The CDR3 spans 16 residues. Germline CDR1 and CDR2: SGHTA and FQGNSA. V lost 3 bases and J lost 3; bases outside the gene matches: 7. This clonotype was seen repeatedly, ten times or more. Its specificity is not known. Each CDR3 protein gets one entry after TCRdb re-called the 5' RACE reads with MiXCR. Of about 560,000 distinct CDR3 sequences detected, roughly 21% appear once; the ten largest clones hold around 7.7%. Findings and caveats of the study: CM and EM subsets held most contracting CD4+ clones; EMRA held CD8+ ones.

Sequenced sample: PBMCs or a T cell subset sorted from them (not recorded which). The chain uses TRBV7-2 and TRBJ2-3; 9 nucleotides align to TRBD2. This receptor was taken from an adult woman who had mild COVID-19 (a few samples of this study predate the infection). Cell type and time point are not known. The CDR3 is CASSLALSGGTDTQYF. The CDR3 DNA sequence: TGTGCCAGCAGCTTGGCCCTTAGCGGGGGTACAGATACGCAGTATTTT.